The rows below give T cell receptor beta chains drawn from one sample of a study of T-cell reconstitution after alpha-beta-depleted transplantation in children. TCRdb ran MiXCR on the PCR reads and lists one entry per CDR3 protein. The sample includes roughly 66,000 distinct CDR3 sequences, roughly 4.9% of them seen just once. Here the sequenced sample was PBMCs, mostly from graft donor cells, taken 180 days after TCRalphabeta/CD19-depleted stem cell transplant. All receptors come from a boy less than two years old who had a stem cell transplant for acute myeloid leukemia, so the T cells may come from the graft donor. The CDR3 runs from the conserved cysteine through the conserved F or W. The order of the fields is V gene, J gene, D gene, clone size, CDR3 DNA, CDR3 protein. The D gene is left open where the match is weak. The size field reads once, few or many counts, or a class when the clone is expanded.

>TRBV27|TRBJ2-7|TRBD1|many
TGTGCCAGCAGTCTTCGGACAGGGGGCGCAGGGTACGAGCAGTACTTC
CASSLRTGGAGYEQYF
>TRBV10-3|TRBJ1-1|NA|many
TGTGCCATCAGTCCAACAGGGAACACTGAAGCTTTCTTT
CAISPTGNTEAFF
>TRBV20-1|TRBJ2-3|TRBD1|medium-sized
TGCAGTGCAGCCCGGGACAGGGCCACAGATACGCAGTATTTT
CSAARDRATDTQYF
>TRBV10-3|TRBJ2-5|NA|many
TGTGCCATCAGTGGTTCCGACAGGCGTAACCAAGAGACCCAGTACTTC
CAISGSDRRNQETQYF
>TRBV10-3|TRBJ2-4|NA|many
TGTGCCATCAGTGAGTCGTACGCCAAAAACATTCAGTACTTC
CAISESYAKNIQYF
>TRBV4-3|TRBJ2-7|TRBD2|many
TGCGCCAGCAGCCAAGGTGTTCTGCTCGCTAGCGGAACCTACGAGCAGTACTTC
CASSQGVLLASGTYEQYF
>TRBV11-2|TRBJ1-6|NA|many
TGTGCCAGCAGCTCATGGGGAGACGCCCTCTATAATTCACCCCTCCACTTT
CASSSWGDALYNSPLHF
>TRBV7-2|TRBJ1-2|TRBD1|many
TGTGCCAGCAGCGCCCCCTTCTTTCACGGACAGGGGGCGTTTGGCTACACCTTC
CASSAPFFHGQGAFGYTF
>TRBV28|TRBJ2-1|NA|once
TGTGCCAGCAGTTTAGTAGTTGAGCAGTTCTTC
CASSLVVEQFF
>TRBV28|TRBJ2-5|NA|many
TGTGCCAGCAGACCTCCGACAAGGGGAGAATGGGAGACCCAGTACTTC
CASRPPTRGEWETQYF